Here is one TCR beta chain with its context. Antigen unknown. These data originate in a study of CXCR3-negative and CXCR3-positive naive CD8 T cells. Via 5' RACE with UMI labels, TRB cDNA libraries were prepared. No DNA is given; TCRdb re-called the 5' RACE reads and lists each CDR3 protein once. This sample's table reports fewer than 55,000 distinct CDR3 sequences. General study results and limits: For CXCR3-positive naive cells, TRB CDR3s were more hydrophobic than those of CXCR3-negative naive cells.

This TCR was recovered from a human donor in good health. Some clones in this sample may be carry-over from other donors' samples. The sample was naive CXCR3- CD8+ T cells from blood. Subset: CD45RO-CCR7+CD27+CD95- naive CD8+ T cells lacking CXCR3 (TNR3-).

CDR3 residues: CASSWGVSPLHF. This chain links TRBV5-6 with TRBJ1-6. Germline CDR1 reads SGHDT; CDR2 reads YYEEEE. The CDR3 spans 12 residues.